This TCR beta chain was obtained from a study of OX40 agonist ivuxolimab in advanced cancers. Overall study context: Participants could have had prior anti-PD-1, anti-PD-L1 or anti-CTLA-4 therapy, and about 37% had some. Regarding the study as a whole: Researchers report that CD8+ T cells had, on average, more expanded clones than CD4+.

The cohort excluded patients with autoimmune disease history or systemic immunosuppression. CDR3 size: 16 residues. Trimming removed 4 bases from V and 5 bases from J, with 18 bases in between. Germline CDR1 and CDR2: SGDLS and YYNGEE. Points on this clone: The antigen is unknown.

Sequencing was performed with immunoSEQ multiplex PCR; in TCRdb, only in-frame clones are kept and a portion is missing. Of roughly 72,000 clones in the sample, roughly 89% were seen once. The source was CD4+ or CD8+ T cells sorted from blood, collected in a trial of the OX40 agonist ivuxolimab. The chain couples TRBV9 to TRBJ1-4; TRBD1 is a possible D gene (6 bases). The sequence derives from an adult with an advanced solid tumor such as melanoma, head and neck, liver or kidney cancer. The CDR3 nucleotides read TGTGCCAGCAGCCCTCGACGGCAAGGGGGAAATGAAAAACTGTTTTTT. Translated, it gives CASSPRRQGGNEKLFF.